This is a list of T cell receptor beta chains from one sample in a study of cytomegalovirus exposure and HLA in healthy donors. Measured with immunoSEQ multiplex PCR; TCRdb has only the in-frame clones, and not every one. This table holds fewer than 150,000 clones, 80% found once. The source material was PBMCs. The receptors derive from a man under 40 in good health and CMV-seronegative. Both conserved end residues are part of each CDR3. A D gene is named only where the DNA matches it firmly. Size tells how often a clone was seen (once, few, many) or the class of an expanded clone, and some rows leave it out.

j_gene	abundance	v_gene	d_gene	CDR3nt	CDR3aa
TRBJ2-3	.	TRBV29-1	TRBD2	TGCAGCGTTGAAGGCCTAGCGGGAGGACCCCTTAGCACAGATACGCAGTATTTT	CSVEGLAGGPLSTDTQYF
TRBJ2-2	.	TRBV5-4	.	TGTGCCAGCAAGGGGACGAACACCGGGGAGCTGTTTTTT	CASKGTNTGELFF
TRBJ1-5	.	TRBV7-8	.	TGTGCCAGCAGCGCTCTCGGGACAACTAGCAATCAGCCCCAGCATTTT	CASSALGTTSNQPQHF
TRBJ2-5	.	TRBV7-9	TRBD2	TGTGCCAGCAGCTTAGCCGAGGGTAGCGGGAGAGAGACCCAGTACTTC	CASSLAEGSGRETQYF
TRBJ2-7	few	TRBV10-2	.	TGCGCCAGCAGTGAACAGGTTTCCTACGAGCAGTACTTC	CASSEQVSYEQYF
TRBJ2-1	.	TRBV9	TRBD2	TGTGCCAGCAGCGTGGTAGCGGGGGGGTACAATGAGCAGTTCTTC	CASSVVAGGYNEQFF
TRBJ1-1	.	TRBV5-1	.	TGCGCCAGCAGGATGGGACACCTGAACACTGAAGCTTTCTTT	CASRMGHLNTEAFF
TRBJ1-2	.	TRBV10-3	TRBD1	TGTGCCATCGGTCGGGACAGGGGGTCCTATGGCTACACCTTC	CAIGRDRGSYGYTF
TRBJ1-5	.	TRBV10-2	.	TGCGCCACCCACGGGGGGGCGGGTCAGCCCCAGCATTTT	CATHGGAGQPQHF
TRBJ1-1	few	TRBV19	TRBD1	TGTGCCAGTAGTCCCGGGACAGGGAACACTGAAGCTTTCTTT	CASSPGTGNTEAFF
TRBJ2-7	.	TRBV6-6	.	TGTGCCAGCAGTGACTACCAGGACAGAGGGGTCTACGAGCAGTACTTC	CASSDYQDRGVYEQYF
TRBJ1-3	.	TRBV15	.	TGTGCCACCAGCAGAGCAGGGGCTGGAAACACCATATATTTT	CATSRAGAGNTIYF
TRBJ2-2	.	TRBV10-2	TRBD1	TGCGCCACCAGTTTACAGGGGACCGGGGAGCTGTTTTTT	CATSLQGTGELFF
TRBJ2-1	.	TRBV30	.	TGTGCCTGGAGTGGAGGCGGGCTGAGGTCCTACAATGAGCAGTTCTTC	CAWSGGGLRSYNEQFF
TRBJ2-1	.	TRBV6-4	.	TGTGCCAGCAGTGAAGGTAGTTGGCAGGGGAGTGAGCAGTTCTTC	CASSEGSWQGSEQFF
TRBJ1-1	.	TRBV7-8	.	TGTGCCAGCAGCCAACCCGGGTGGGTTGAAGCTTTCTTT	CASSQPGWVEAFF
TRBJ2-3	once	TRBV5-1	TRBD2	TGCGCCAGCAGCTTGACTAGCGGCACAGATACGCAGTATTTT	CASSLTSGTDTQYF
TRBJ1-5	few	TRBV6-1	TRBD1	TGTGCCAGCAGGGACAGGGATCGTAGCAATCAGCCCCAGCATTTT	CASRDRDRSNQPQHF
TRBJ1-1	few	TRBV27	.	TGTGCCATCAAGGACACCCTTAGGGGGACTGAAGCTTTCTTT	CAIKDTLRGTEAFF
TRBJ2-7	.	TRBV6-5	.	TGTGCCAGCAGAGGGGGGGGACTACCTAACCCCGAGCAGTACTTC	CASRGGGLPNPEQYF
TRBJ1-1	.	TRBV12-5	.	TGTGCCGGAAGGCGGGCGAACACTGAAGCTTTCTTT	CAGRRANTEAFF
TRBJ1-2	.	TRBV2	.	TGTGCCAGCAGGGGAAGGGAGGGGAACTATGGCTACACCTTC	CASRGREGNYGYTF
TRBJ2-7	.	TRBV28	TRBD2	TGTGCCAGCAGTTTAGAAGCGGGAGGGCCAAACGAGCAGTACTTC	CASSLEAGGPNEQYF
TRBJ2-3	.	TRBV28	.	TGTGCCAGCAGCACTAGCACTAGCACAGATACGCAGTATTTT	CASSTSTSTDTQYF
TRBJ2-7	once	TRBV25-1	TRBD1	TGTGCCAGCAATCCGGGACAGTTTAATCCTGGCGAGCAGTACTTC	CASNPGQFNPGEQYF
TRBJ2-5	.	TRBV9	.	TGTGCCAGCAGCCCCCACGGGGAGACCCAGTACTTC	CASSPHGETQYF
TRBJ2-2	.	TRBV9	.	TGTGCCAGCAGCCCCTCCGGGGTGGCCGGGGTGGAGCTGTTTTTT	CASSPSGVAGVELFF
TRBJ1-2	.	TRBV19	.	TGTGCCAGTAGTATAGGGAGGGCGACTAACTATGGCTACACCTTC	CASSIGRATNYGYTF
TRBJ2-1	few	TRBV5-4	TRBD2	TGTGCCAGCAGGGGAAGCGGGACCCCCCCCCATGAGCAGTTCTTC	CASRGSGTPPHEQFF
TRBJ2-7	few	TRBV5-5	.	TGTGCCAGCAGCCCCGACAGGAACTCCTACGAGCAGTACTTC	CASSPDRNSYEQYF
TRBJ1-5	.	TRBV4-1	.	TGCGCCAGCAGCCAAGTTGGAGGGAGCAATCAGCCCCAGCATTTT	CASSQVGGSNQPQHF
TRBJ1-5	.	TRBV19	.	TGTGCCAGCACCAAGGGGAATAGCAATCAGCCCCAGCATTTT	CASTKGNSNQPQHF
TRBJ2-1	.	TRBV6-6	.	TGTGCCAGCCAGTTATCACAGGGTCAGAAGTTCTTC	CASQLSQGQKFF
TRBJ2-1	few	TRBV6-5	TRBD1	TGTGCCAGTTCACAGGGGGGAAGCTCCTACAATGAGCAGTTCTTC	CASSQGGSSYNEQFF
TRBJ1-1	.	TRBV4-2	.	TGTGCCAGCAGCCAACGTCCCACAGCGAACACTGAAGCTTTCTTT	CASSQRPTANTEAFF
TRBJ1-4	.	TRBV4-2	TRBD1	TGTGCCAGCAGCCAGACGGGACAGAAGTTTTTT	CASSQTGQKFF
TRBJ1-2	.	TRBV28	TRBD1	TGTGCCAGCAGTTTAGACAGGGGGCTAGGCTACACCTTC	CASSLDRGLGYTF
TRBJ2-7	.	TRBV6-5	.	TGTGCCAGCAGTTACTCGCTCGAGGGCCCCCCGGACGAGCAGTACTTC	CASSYSLEGPPDEQYF
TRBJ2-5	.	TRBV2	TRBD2	TGTGCCAGCGTTCGAGATCCGGGACTAGCGGGGGAGACCCAGTACTTC	CASVRDPGLAGETQYF
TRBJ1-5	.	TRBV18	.	TGTGCCAGCTCACCACCGTGGCAGGGCCCCAATCAGCCCCAGCATTTT	CASSPPWQGPNQPQHF
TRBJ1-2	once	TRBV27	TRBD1	TGTGCCAGCAGTTATGCTGGAGGGGGCAGAGGCTACACCTTC	CASSYAGGGRGYTF
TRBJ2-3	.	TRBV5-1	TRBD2	TGCGCCAGCAGCTTGGCGGGGACTACACGCACCGATACGCAGTATTTT	CASSLAGTTRTDTQYF
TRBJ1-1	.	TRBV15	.	TGTGCCACCAGCAGAGGGAGGGTGGAACACACTGAAGCTTTCTTT	CATSRGRVEHTEAFF
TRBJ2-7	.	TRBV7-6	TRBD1	TGTGCCAGCAGCTGGGGACAGCAATACTCCTACGAGCAGTACTTC	CASSWGQQYSYEQYF
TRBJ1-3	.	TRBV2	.	TGTGCCAGCAGTGAACACTTTTCTGGAAACACCATATATTTT	CASSEHFSGNTIYF
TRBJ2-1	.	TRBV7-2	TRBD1	TGTGCCAGCAGCTTTAGACAGGGAACATACAATGAGCAGTTCTTC	CASSFRQGTYNEQFF
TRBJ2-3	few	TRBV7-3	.	TGTGCCAGCAGCTTGATGCGGGACACAGATACGCAGTATTTT	CASSLMRDTDTQYF
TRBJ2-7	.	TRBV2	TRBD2	TGTGCCAGCATGGGGGGGGAATACGAGCAGTACTTC	CASMGGEYEQYF
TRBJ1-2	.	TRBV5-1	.	TGCGCCAGCAGCTGGACGGGGGGACCAGGCTATGGCTACACCTTC	CASSWTGGPGYGYTF
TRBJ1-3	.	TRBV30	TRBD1	TGTGCCTTCACAAAGGACAGGGCCAACGGAAACACCATATATTTT	CAFTKDRANGNTIYF
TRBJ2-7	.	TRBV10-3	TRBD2	TGTGCCACCAGTCTAGCGGGAGAGTCGGGGCACGAGCAGTACTTC	CATSLAGESGHEQYF
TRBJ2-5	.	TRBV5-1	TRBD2	TGCGCCAGCAGCCTCAGGACTAGCGGGGGGGTAACCCAGTACTTC	CASSLRTSGGVTQYF
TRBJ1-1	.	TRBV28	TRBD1	TGTGCCAGCAGTTGGGGTCCAGGGGGCGTGAGGACTGAAGCTTTCTTT	CASSWGPGGVRTEAFF
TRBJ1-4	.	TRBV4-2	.	TGTGCCAGCAGGATACAGGGCAGGGATGAAAAACTGTTTTTT	CASRIQGRDEKLFF
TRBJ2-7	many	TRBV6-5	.	TGTGCCAGCAGTTACTCAGCAGGGCCTGAATACGAGCAGTACTTC	CASSYSAGPEYEQYF
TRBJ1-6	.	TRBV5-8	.	TGTGCCAGCAGCTTGGGGCCCTCCTATAATTCACCCCTCCACTTT	CASSLGPSYNSPLHF
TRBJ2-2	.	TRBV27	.	TGTGTTACCCGGGACACTAACACCGGGGAGCTGTTTTTT	CVTRDTNTGELFF
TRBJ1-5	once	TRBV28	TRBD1	TGTGCCAGCAGGTGGGGGACAGCCAATCAGCCCCAGCATTTT	CASRWGTANQPQHF
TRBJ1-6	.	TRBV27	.	TGTGCCAGCAGTTTAGGCAGGGGTAGAGGATTCTCCTATAATTCACCCCTCCACTTT	CASSLGRGRGFSYNSPLHF